One and the same sample provided the 26 T cell receptor beta chains below, sequenced in a study of blood T cell repertoires in COVID-19 (dated by TCRdb to between 2020 and 2021). The library was generated by the immunoSEQ multiplex PCR assay. TCRdb carries this immuneACCESS record with in-frame sequences only. Its versions omit some clonotypes, under half of them owing to an unresolved V gene in the studies checked, with the rest unexplained. This sample lists under 60,000 clones; 87% were detected once. Around 10% of the sample is taken by the ten largest. Sequenced: peripheral blood. The receptor set was obtained from a human donor with acute or convalescent COVID-19. The donor label of this sample is uncertain.

The J gene is TRBJ1-5, the V gene TRBV7-9, with a tentative D call TRBD1 (5 bases). The CDR3 is made up of 12 amino acids. The V gene lost 5 bases and the J gene lost 4 bases, with 6 bases spanning the gap. Germline V gene data show CDR1 as SEHNR and CDR2 as FQNEAQ (reference sequence). CDR3 amino acids: CASSKGNQPQHF. For the CDR3, the DNA is TGTGCCAGCAGCAAGGGGAATCAGCCCCAGCATTTT.

This clone came up a few times. This chain uses TRBV5-1 with TRBJ2-3; D is uncertain. This CDR3 has 13 amino acids. V was shortened by 1 base and J by 1 base, with 4 bases between the two germline ends. CDR1 and CDR2 from the germline V gene are SGHRS and YFSETQ. The CDR3 DNA reads as TGCGCCAGCAGCTTGCCAGGCACAGATACGCAGTATTTT. Protein product: CASSLPGTDTQYF.

CDR3 region: CATSHPERGVTDTQYF. The CDR3 DNA sequence: TGTGCCACCAGCCACCCTGAGCGGGGCGTCACAGATACGCAGTATTTT. The chain employs TRBV24-1 and TRBJ2-3; 7 bases align to TRBD2. This CDR3 comprises 16 residues. The V gene's germline CDR1 is KGHDR and CDR2 SFDVKD. V shed 7 bases and J 2 bases; nucleotides not matched to a gene: 11.

V gene TRBV7-8 combines with J gene TRBJ2-1; D is undetermined. The length of the CDR3 is 11 residues. V dropped 5 bases and J dropped 4 bases, with 3 bases sitting between them. The germline V gene encodes CDR1 SGHVS and CDR2 FQNEAQ. CDR3 bases: TGTGCCAGCAGCCCTTACAATGAGCAGTTCTTC. This gives the protein CASSPYNEQFF.

The rearrangement links TRBV5-1 to TRBJ2-2; TRBD2 might be the D (6 bases). CDR3 size: 15 residues. In germline, CDR1 is SGHRS, CDR2 YFSETQ. The V end was cut by 7 bases, the J end by 1 base, with 14 bases between. This CDR3 reads CASQEGTRNTGELFF. In nucleotides, the CDR3 is TGCGCCAGCCAGGAGGGGACTCGGAACACCGGGGAGCTGTTTTTT. Full variable domain (rest looked up from reference TRBV5-1 and TRBJ2-2): KAGVTQTPRYLIKTRGQQVTLSCSPISGHRSVSWYQQTPGQGLQFLFEYFSETQRNKGNFPGRFSGRQFSNSRSEMNVSTLELGDSALYLCASQEGTRNTGELFFGEGSRLTVL.

The V and J genes are TRBV7-3 and TRBJ2-2; tentatively, D is TRBD2 (6 bases). V shed 4 bases and J shed 6 bases, with 21 bases lying between them. The germline V gene encodes CDR1 SGHTA and CDR2 FQGTGA. This CDR3 contains 17 residues. The CDR3 loop is CASSSRPGETGSGELFF. The CDR3 region has the DNA TGTGCCAGCAGCTCTCGTCCGGGGGAGACGGGGTCCGGGGAGCTGTTTTTT.

The V gene is TRBV29-1, the J gene TRBJ2-3; possible D gene TRBD2, 6 bases. CDR1 SQVTM and CDR2 ANQGSEA come from the germline V gene. Between the trimmed V and J ends, which lost 6 bases and 0 bases, there was a span of 13 bases. The CDR3 spans 14 residues. The CDR3 DNA reads TGCAGCGTCCATCGGAGGGGAAGCACAGATACGCAGTATTTT. Translation gives CSVHRRGSTDTQYF.

Within the sample, this clone is large. The CDR3: CASSLVGANTGELFF. The CDR3 DNA reads TGTGCCAGCAGCTTAGTGGGAGCGAACACCGGGGAGCTGTTTTTT. The chain joins TRBV7-9 to TRBJ2-2, with D possibly matching TRBD2 (5 bases). The CDR3 is 15 amino acids. Germline CDR1 is SEHNR and CDR2 is FQNEAQ (reference sequence). V was pared by 1 base and J by 0 bases, with 6 bases between.

This clone was observed a handful of times. This chain connects TRBV30 to TRBJ2-5; D is perhaps TRBD2 (7 bases). The CDR3 is made up of 13 amino acids. Germline loops: CDR1 GTSNPN, CDR2 SVGIG (reference sequence). V lost 0 bases, J lost 4 bases, and 9 bases lay in between. The chain's CDR3 is CAWSVGGPETQYF. The CDR3, as DNA: TGTGCCTGGAGTGTGGGGGGGCCAGAGACCCAGTACTTC.

This chain connects TRBV6-5 to TRBJ1-2; tentatively, D is TRBD1 (5 bases). Trimming stripped 8 bases from V and 5 bases from J, with 18 bases between. Germline values: CDR1 MNHEY, CDR2 SVGAGI. CDR3 size: 14 residues. The CDR3 sequence is CASRLGGSVYGYTF. For the CDR3, the DNA is TGTGCCAGCCGTTTGGGGGGGAGTGTTTATGGCTACACCTTC.

This clone was counted once. This sequence joins TRBV4-2 and TRBJ2-7, with D perhaps matching TRBD1 (5 bases). The V gene lost 6 bases and the J gene lost 0 bases, with 15 bases spanning the gap. Germline assignment: CDR1 LGHNA and CDR2 YNFKEQ. The CDR3 extends over 15 amino acids. The CDR3 region is CASSIDSQASYEQYF. In DNA form, the CDR3 reads TGTGCCAGCAGTATCGACAGCCAGGCCTCCTACGAGCAGTACTTC.

The rearrangement joins TRBV9 to TRBJ1-6; D remains ambiguous. The CDR3 runs to 15 residues. Germline-derived CDR1 and CDR2 are SGDLS and YYNGEE. V lost 6 bases and J 1 base, leaving 11 bases between the germline ends. This chain's CDR3 is CASTLHGSYNSPLHF. As DNA, the CDR3 is TGTGCCAGCACCCTACACGGGTCCTATAATTCACCCCTCCACTTT.

The CDR3 bases are TGTGCCAGCAGCGAGACAGGGTACAACGAGCAGTACTTC. Translation gives CASSETGYNEQYF. The chain carries TRBV9 and TRBJ2-7; 7 bases agree with TRBD1. The V gene end was trimmed by 3 bases and the J gene end by 5 bases; junction bases not matched to a gene: 5. This CDR3 contains 13 residues. CDR1 and CDR2 from the germline V gene are SGDLS and YYNGEE.

The genes are TRBV7-2 and TRBJ2-7; the match to TRBD1 covers 10 bases. CDR3 size: 16 residues. The germline CDR1 and CDR2 sequences are SGHTA and FQGNSA. J was trimmed by 0 bases and V by 5 bases; bases with no gene match: 7. CDR3 region: CASSQGDRGSSYEQYV. The CDR3 DNA follows: TGTGCCAGCAGCCAGGGGGACAGGGGTTCCTCCTACGAGCAGTACGTC.

This chain uses TRBV9 with TRBJ1-1; perhaps TRBD1 as D (5 bases). The CDR3 has 18 amino acids. CDR1 is SGDLS, CDR2 YYNGEE, per germline. V lost 3 bases and J 6 bases, leaving 27 bases between the germline ends. CDR3 nucleotides: TGTGCCAGCAGCGCGGCTGACAGTGGGATTAGGCGTGGCGCTGAAGCTTTCTTT. As protein: CASSAADSGIRRGAEAFF.

This chain links TRBV19 with TRBJ1-1; perhaps TRBD1 as D (5 bases). CDR1 LNHDA and CDR2 SQIVND come from the germline V gene (reference sequence). The CDR3 runs to 15 residues. Deletions cut 6 bases from V and 3 bases from J, with 17 bases between. As DNA, the CDR3 is TGTGCCAGTAGAGGGGTAACAGGAAGATACACTGAAGCTTTCTTT. This sequence encodes CASRGVTGRYTEAFF.

The rearrangement uses TRBV6-4 and TRBJ1-6, with 10 bases fitting TRBD1. The germline CDR1 and CDR2 sequences are MRHNA and SNTAGT. This CDR3 spans 17 amino acids. J was trimmed by 9 bases and V by 2 bases; bases with no gene match: 10. CDR3 in DNA: TGTGCCAGCAGTGACCATGGAGGGGACAGGGGAGGTTCACCCCTCCACTTT. This encodes CASSDHGGDRGGSPLHF.

The rearrangement links TRBV19 to TRBJ2-1; 10 bases align to TRBD2. Germline lookup yields CDR1 LNHDA and CDR2 SQIVND (reference sequence). Losses at the gene ends were 4 bases for V and 15 bases for J; bases not matched to a gene: 15. The CDR3 runs 15 residues. This CDR3 is CASSKGLAGEYVRFF. CDR3 DNA sequence: TGTGCCAGTAGTAAGGGGCTAGCGGGAGAATACGTACGGTTCTTC.

This clone has a single count. The chain is built from TRBV2 and TRBJ2-7; D gene uncertain. This CDR3 contains 11 residues. CDR1 and CDR2 (germline): SNHLY, FYNNEI. The V gene lost 10 bases and the J gene lost 2 bases, with 9 bases spanning the gap. The CDR3 nucleotides are TGTGCCATATCCGAGCCCTACGAGCAGTACTTC. Translation gives CAISEPYEQYF.

The chain joins TRBV19 to TRBJ2-5, with a possible D match to TRBD1 (5 bases). The CDR3 runs 15 residues. V lost 5 bases and J lost 5, with 18 bases in between. Germline CDR1 reads LNHDA; CDR2 reads SQIVND (reference sequence). CDR3 coding DNA: TGTGCCAGTAGTTTAGCACAGGTGGTCGGGGAGACCCAGTACTTC. Encoded protein: CASSLAQVVGETQYF.

This chain uses TRBV10-1 with TRBJ2-1, with a weak D call TRBD1 (6 bases). V gave up 2 bases and J gave up 4 bases, with 9 bases separating them. The CDR3 is 14 amino acids. Germline V gene lookup returns CDR1 WNHNN and CDR2 SYGVQD (reference sequence). This chain's CDR3 is CASSERQAYNEQFF. The CDR3 DNA reads TGCGCCAGCAGTGAGAGACAGGCTTACAATGAGCAGTTCTTC.

V usage is TRBV3-1 (or the pseudogene TRBV3-2) and J usage is TRBJ1-1; D might be TRBD1 (6 bases). Trimming stripped 4 bases from V and 4 bases from J, with 7 bases between. Looked up from germline, CDR1 is LGHDT and CDR2 is YNNKEL (reference sequence). This CDR3 is 12 amino acids long. Here the CDR3 DNA reads TGTGCCAGCAGCCCCAGGGGCACTGAAGCTTTCTTT. Translation: CASSPRGTEAFF.

V is TRBV6-5 and J is TRBJ2-3, with D possibly being TRBD1 (6 bases). The V gene's germline CDR1 is MNHEY and CDR2 SVGAGI. V was cut by 0 bases and J by 6 bases, with 10 bases left in between. The CDR3 is 14 residues long. CDR3 sequence: CASSYSGGGDTQYF. The CDR3 DNA follows: TGTGCCAGCAGTTACTCAGGGGGTGGCGATACGCAGTATTTT.

This clone was seen only once. The chain carries TRBV7-2 and TRBJ2-5; a weak D match, TRBD1 (6 bases). The CDR3 is 15 residues long. Trimming left V 2 bases short and J 1 base short, with 11 bases between. From germline, CDR1 is SGHTA and CDR2 FQGNSA. CDR3 loop: CASSLNGQTQETQYF. For the CDR3, the DNA is TGTGCCAGCAGCTTAAACGGACAGACCCAAGAGACCCAGTACTTC.

V usage is TRBV4-1 and J usage is TRBJ2-5, with D unresolved. Germline values: CDR1 MGHRA, CDR2 YSYEKL. V lost 0 bases and J 2 bases, leaving 10 bases between the germline ends. This CDR3 contains 15 residues. Here the CDR3 reads CASSQELASQETQYF. CDR3 nucleotides: TGCGCCAGCAGCCAAGAGTTGGCTAGTCAAGAGACCCAGTACTTC.

The chain links TRBV6-1 to TRBJ1-6; a weak D match, TRBD1 (5 bases). This CDR3 has 13 residues. Germline assignment: CDR1 MNHNS and CDR2 SASEGT. Trimming pared 6 bases from V and 10 bases from J, leaving 13 bases between. The CDR3 protein is CASSPRVGSPLHF. The DNA for the CDR3 is TGTGCCAGCAGCCCCAGGGTAGGGTCACCCCTCCACTTT.